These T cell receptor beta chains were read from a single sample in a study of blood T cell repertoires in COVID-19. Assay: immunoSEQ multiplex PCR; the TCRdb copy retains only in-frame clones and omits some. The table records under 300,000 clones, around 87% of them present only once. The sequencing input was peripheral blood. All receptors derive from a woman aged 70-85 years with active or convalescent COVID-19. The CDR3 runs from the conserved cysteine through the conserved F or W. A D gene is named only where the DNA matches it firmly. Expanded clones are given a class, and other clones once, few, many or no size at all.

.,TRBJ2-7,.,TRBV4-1,TGCGCCAGCAGCCAAGCCGGGATCCCTGCCCACGAGCAGTACTTC,CASSQAGIPAHEQYF
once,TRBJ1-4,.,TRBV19,TGTGCCAGTGGTATGGGGGCCAGTAATGAAAAACTGTTTTTT,CASGMGASNEKLFF
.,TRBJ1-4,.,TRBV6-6,TGTGCCAGCAGTAGGGGGAGTGAAAAACTGTTTTTT,CASSRGSEKLFF
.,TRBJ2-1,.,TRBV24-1,TGTGCCACCAGTGACGCAGCCGGGAGTGGCTCCTACAATGAGCAGTTCTTC,CATSDAAGSGSYNEQFF
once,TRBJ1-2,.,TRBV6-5,TGTGCCAGCAGTTTAATCAGGGGAACCCTCTATGGCTACACCTTC,CASSLIRGTLYGYTF
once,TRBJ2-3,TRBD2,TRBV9,TGTGCCAGCAGCGTAGGCGGGGGGAGCACAGATACGCAGTATTTT,CASSVGGGSTDTQYF
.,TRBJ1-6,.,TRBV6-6,TGTGCCAGCCTAGGAGCGGGGGGCAATTCACCCCTCCACTTT,CASLGAGGNSPLHF
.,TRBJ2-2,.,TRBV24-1,TGTGCCACCAGTGATGGAGGGGCAGGGAAAGTAATCGGGGAGCTGTTTTTT,CATSDGGAGKVIGELFF
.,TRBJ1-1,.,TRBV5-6,TGTGGCCCAGCTTGGAGGGCTTTCTTT,CGPAWRAFF
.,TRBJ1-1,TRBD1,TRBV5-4,TGTGCCAGCAGTCCCGGGACAGGGGCCCTTGAAGCTTTCTTT,CASSPGTGALEAFF
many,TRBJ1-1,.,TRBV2,TGTGCCAGCATTGGGGAGTTTAGCACTGAAGCTTTCTTT,CASIGEFSTEAFF
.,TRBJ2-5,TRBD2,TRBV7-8,TGTGCCAGCAGCTTAAGTAGCGGGCTATTAGAGACCCAGTACTTC,CASSLSSGLLETQYF
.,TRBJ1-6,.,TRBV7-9,TGTGCCAGCAGCTCGACCGGGGGAAGGCATAATTCACCCCTCCACTTT,CASSSTGGRHNSPLHF
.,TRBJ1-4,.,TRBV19,TGTGCCAGTAGCAACAGGAAGGGGAATGAAAAACTGTTTTTT,CASSNRKGNEKLFF
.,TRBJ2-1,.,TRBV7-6,TGTGCCAGCAGCACCATGACTAGTCCATACAATGAGCAGTTCTTC,CASSTMTSPYNEQFF
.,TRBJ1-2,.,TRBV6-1,TGTGCCAGCAGTGAAGCCGAGGGAAAGTATGGCTACACCTTC,CASSEAEGKYGYTF
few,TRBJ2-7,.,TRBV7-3,TGTGCCAGCAGCCCTACGATGGCCGGACTGGGCGAGCAGTACTTC,CASSPTMAGLGEQYF
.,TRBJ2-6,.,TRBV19,TGTGCCAGTAGTATCCTCAGCTCTGGGGCCAACGTCCTGACTTTC,CASSILSSGANVLTF
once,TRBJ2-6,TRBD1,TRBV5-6,TGTGCCAGCGACCGGGACAGGTCTAACGTCCTGACTTTC,CASDRDRSNVLTF
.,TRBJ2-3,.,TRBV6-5,TGTGCCAGCAGTTTGCTCCCCCGGGGCACAGATACGCAGTATTTT,CASSLLPRGTDTQYF
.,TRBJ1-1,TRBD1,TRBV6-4,TGTGCCAGCAGTGCGGACAGGGGGGACACTGAAGCTTTCTTT,CASSADRGDTEAFF
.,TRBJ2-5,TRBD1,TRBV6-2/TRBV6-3,TGTGCCAGCAGCCCGACAGGGGGGGAGACCCAGTACTTC,CASSPTGGETQYF
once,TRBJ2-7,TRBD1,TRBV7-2,TGTGCCAGCAGCTTTGGACAGGGGCAGCCGTACGAGCAGTACTTC,CASSFGQGQPYEQYF
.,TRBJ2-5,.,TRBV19,TGTGCCAGTAGTAAAGGCAGGGCAGAGACCCAGTACTTC,CASSKGRAETQYF
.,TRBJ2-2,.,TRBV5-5,TGTGCCAGCAGCTTGGAACAGGGCACCGGGGAGCTGTTTTTT,CASSLEQGTGELFF
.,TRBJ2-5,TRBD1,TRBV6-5,TGTGCCAGCAGTTACGGACAGGTACAAGAGACCCAGTACTTC,CASSYGQVQETQYF
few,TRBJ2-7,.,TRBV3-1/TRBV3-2,TGTGCCAGCAGCCAGAGCCCCGGTTACGAGCAGTACTTC,CASSQSPGYEQYF
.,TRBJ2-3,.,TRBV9,TGTGCCAGCAGCGTAGACGTCGGAGGCACAGATACGCAGTATTTT,CASSVDVGGTDTQYF
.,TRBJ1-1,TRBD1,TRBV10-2,TGCGCCAGCAGTGAACAGGGGAATAGAGCTTTCTTT,CASSEQGNRAFF
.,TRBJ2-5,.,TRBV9,TGTGCCAGCAGCGTAGATGGGACATATGAGACCCAGTACTTC,CASSVDGTYETQYF
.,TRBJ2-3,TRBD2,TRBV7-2,TGTGCCAGCAGAGATCGAGCGGGGGGGCCTTCAGATACGCAGTATTTT,CASRDRAGGPSDTQYF
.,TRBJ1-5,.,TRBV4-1,TGCGCCAGCAGCTCCCAGGAAGGTCAGCCCCAGCATTTT,CASSSQEGQPQHF
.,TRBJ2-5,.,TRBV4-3,TGCGCCAGCAGCCGAGCCTACCTGGCTGGAGGCCAAGAGACCCAGTACTTC,CASSRAYLAGGQETQYF
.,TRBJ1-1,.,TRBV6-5,TGTGCCAGCAACCCACAGGGCGGCACTGAAGCTTTCTTT,CASNPQGGTEAFF
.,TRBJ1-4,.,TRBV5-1,TGCGCCAGCAGCTTGGCCTCTCGTTCGTATGAAAAACTGTTTTTT,CASSLASRSYEKLFF
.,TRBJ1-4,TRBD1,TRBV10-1,TGCGCCAGCAGTGAGGCCGGGACAGAGAATGAAAAACTGTTTTTT,CASSEAGTENEKLFF
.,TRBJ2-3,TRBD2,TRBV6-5,TGTGCCTCCAAACTGGGGGGGAGCACAGATACGCAGTATTTT,CASKLGGSTDTQYF
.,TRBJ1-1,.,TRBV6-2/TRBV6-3,TGTGCCAGCAGCGCGGCTACTGAAGCTTTCTTT,CASSAATEAFF
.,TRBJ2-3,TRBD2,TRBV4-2,TGTGCCAGCAGCCAAGTTTCGGGGGGGGTTGCAGATACGCAGTATTTT,CASSQVSGGVADTQYF
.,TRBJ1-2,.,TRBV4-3,TGCGCCAGCAGCCAAGATTCTGGCCCCTTATATGGCTACACCTTC,CASSQDSGPLYGYTF
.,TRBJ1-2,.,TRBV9,TGTGCCAGCAGCGGTTACCACAGGGATGGGTATGGCTACACCTTC,CASSGYHRDGYGYTF
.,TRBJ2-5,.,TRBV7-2,TGTGCCAGCTCCAGGGCGGAGCAAGAGACCCAGTACTTC,CASSRAEQETQYF
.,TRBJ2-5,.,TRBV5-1,TGCGCCAGCAGCTCAGGGTCCTTAGAAACCCAGTACTTC,CASSSGSLETQYF
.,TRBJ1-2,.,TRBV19,TGTGCCAGTAGTATGATCGGATCGGACTTCACAGTACGGTATGGCTACACCTTC,CASSMIGSDFTVRYGYTF
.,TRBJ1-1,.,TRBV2,TGTGCCAGCAGTGAAAGCGGTTTTGAAGCTTTCTTT,CASSESGFEAFF
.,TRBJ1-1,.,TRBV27,TGTGCCAGCTCCGGGACAAACATCATACGGATGAACACTGAAGCTTTCTTT,CASSGTNIIRMNTEAFF
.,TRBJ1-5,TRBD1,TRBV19,TGTGCCAGTAGTATTGGGACAGGGGTCCCTAATCAGCCCCAGCATTTT,CASSIGTGVPNQPQHF
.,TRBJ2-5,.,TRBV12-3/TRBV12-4,TGTGCCAGTGCAGGGAATGGGAAGACCCAGTACTTC,CASAGNGKTQYF
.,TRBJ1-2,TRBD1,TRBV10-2,TGCGCCAGCACTCCGGGACAGGCCTATGGCTACACCTTC,CASTPGQAYGYTF
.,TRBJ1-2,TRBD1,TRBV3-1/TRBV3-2,TGTGCCAGCAGCCAAGATAGGGGGGACAGGGGGCTCCACTATGGCTACACCTTC,CASSQDRGDRGLHYGYTF
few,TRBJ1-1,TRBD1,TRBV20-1,TGCAGTGCTAGTTTGGGACAGGGGGTGGGTGAAGCTTTCTTT,CSASLGQGVGEAFF
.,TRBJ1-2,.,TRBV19,TGTGCCAGTAGTCACTACGGACAGCATCATGGCTACACCTTC,CASSHYGQHHGYTF
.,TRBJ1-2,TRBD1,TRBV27,TGTGCCAGCAGTCCGAGGGGGCATGGCTACACCTTC,CASSPRGHGYTF
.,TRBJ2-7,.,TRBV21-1,TGTGCCAGCAGCAAACGCAAAGGGGCCGAGCAGTACTTC,CASSKRKGAEQYF
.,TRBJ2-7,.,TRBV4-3,TGCGCCAGCAGCCAAGATTTGGCAGGCCAGCTCGAGCAGTACTTC,CASSQDLAGQLEQYF
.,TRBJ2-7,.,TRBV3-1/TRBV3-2,TGTGCCAGCAGCCACCGAACTTGGACAGCACACTACGAGCAGTACTTC,CASSHRTWTAHYEQYF
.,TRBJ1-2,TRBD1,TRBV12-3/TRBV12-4,TGTGCCAGCAGTTTAAGGGACAGCTATGGCTACACCTTC,CASSLRDSYGYTF
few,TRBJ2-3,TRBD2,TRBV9,TGTGCCAGCAGCGGCAGACTAGCGGGGGTCACAGATACGCAGTATTTT,CASSGRLAGVTDTQYF
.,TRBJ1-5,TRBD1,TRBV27,TGTGCCAGCAGCCCACGCGACAGGGACAATCAGCCCCAGCATTTT,CASSPRDRDNQPQHF
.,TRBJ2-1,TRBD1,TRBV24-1,TGTGCCACCAGTGCTGGACAGGGGTTGTATGAGCAGTTCTTC,CATSAGQGLYEQFF